The 30 T cell receptor beta chains below come from one sample, sequenced in a study of blood T cell repertoires in COVID-19. The data were produced by immunoSEQ multiplex PCR, yet TCRdb's version contains in-frame clones alone and is incomplete. The data hold around 38,000 clones, with about 87% observed a single time. The specimen sequenced was peripheral blood. These receptors all stem from a man aged 65 to 79 with acute or convalescent COVID-19.

This chain connects TRBV5-5 to TRBJ1-6, with 8 nucleotides matching TRBD1. CDR1 and CDR2 from the germline V gene are SGHKS and YYEKEE (reference sequence). The CDR3 has 17 residues. J was trimmed by 0 bases and V by 5 bases; bases with no gene match: 7. The CDR3 reads CASSRTGLGSYNSPLHF. The CDR3 region has the DNA TGTGCCAGCAGTCGGACAGGGTTGGGCTCCTATAATTCACCCCTCCACTTT.

This chain links TRBV2 with TRBJ1-6; the D gene is possibly TRBD1 (6 bases). The CDR3 is 11 residues long. V lost 7 bases to trimming and J lost 15 bases, with 13 bases between them. CDR1 is SNHLY and CDR2 is FYNNEI in the germline V gene. Here the CDR3 reads CASKQGIVLHF. In DNA, the CDR3 is TGTGCCAGCAAACAGGGAATAGTCCTCCACTTT.

This chain connects TRBV7-8 to TRBJ1-4; 7 nucleotides match TRBD1. V gave up 0 bases and J gave up 1 base; unmatched junction bases: 8. The CDR3 extends over 18 amino acids. Germline CDR1 SGHVS, CDR2 FQNEAQ. The CDR3 DNA reads as TGTGCCAGCAGCTTAGCCCCCAGGGGGGTGAGAACTAATGAAAAACTGTTTTTT. This gives the protein CASSLAPRGVRTNEKLFF.

The chain links TRBV27 to TRBJ2-7, with 8 bases lining up with TRBD1. This CDR3 comprises 14 residues. Losses at the gene ends were 6 bases for V and 4 bases for J; bases not matched to a gene: 8. Germline loops: CDR1 MNHEY, CDR2 SMNVEV (reference sequence). The CDR3 DNA is TGTGCCAGCAGGCGGACAGGGTTCGGGTACGAGCAGTACTTC. Translating gives CASRRTGFGYEQYF.

This sequence joins TRBV20-1 and TRBJ1-5, with TRBD1 matching 10 bases. This CDR3 is built from 15 residues. Germline-derived CDR1 and CDR2 are DFQATT and SNEGSKA (reference sequence). V trimming: 3 bases; J trimming: 6 bases; junction bases outside the gene matches: 8. The DNA of the CDR3 is TGCAGTGCTAGTAACGACAGGGGGCCTTTTCAGCCCCAGCATTTT. This gives the protein CSASNDRGPFQPQHF.

Points on this clone: One base separates it from a far larger clone, so it is likely a read error. The rearrangement links TRBV6-6 to TRBJ2-5, with no clear D. In germline, CDR1 is MNHNY, CDR2 SVGAGI (reference sequence). CDR3 length: 12 amino acids. The CDR3 region is CACSRSLGTQYF. The CDR3 bases are TGTGCCTGCAGCCGCTCGCTAGGGACCCAGTACTTC.

This chain connects TRBV19 to TRBJ1-4, with D possibly matching TRBD1 (5 bases). There are 14 residues in the CDR3. Between the trimmed V and J ends, which lost 3 bases and 7 bases, there was a span of 12 bases. From germline, CDR1 is LNHDA and CDR2 SQIVND (reference sequence). In nucleotides, the CDR3 is TGTGCCAGTAGTATTTCGGGGGATCTTGAAAAACTGTTTTTT. This gives the protein CASSISGDLEKLFF.

The chain carries TRBV7-9 and TRBJ1-4; perhaps TRBD1 as D (6 bases). Germline CDR1 reads SEHNR; CDR2 reads FQNEAQ (reference sequence). The CDR3 length is 14 residues. V was trimmed by 5 bases and J by 6 bases, leaving 13 bases between them. The CDR3 DNA reads TGTGCCAGCAGCCTGACAGGAATAGATGAAAAACTGTTTTTT. Its protein product is CASSLTGIDEKLFF.

The chain uses TRBV5-1 and TRBJ2-5; 9 nucleotides match TRBD2. CDR1 and CDR2 (germline): SGHRS, YFSETQ. The CDR3 contains 15 residues. Trimming at V came to 4 bases and at J to 5 bases, leaving 9 bases not matched to a gene. For the CDR3, the DNA is TGCGCCAGCAGCGCCCAGCGGGAGGTTTGGGAGACCCAGTACTTC. It codes for CASSAQREVWETQYF.

The chain carries TRBV7-8 and TRBJ2-3; 11 nucleotides align to TRBD2. The CDR3 extends over 19 amino acids. CDR1 and CDR2 from the germline V gene are SGHVS and FQNEAQ. V lost 1 base, J lost 2 bases, and 11 bases stayed unmatched. CDR3 protein: CASSLEGSGGVTTTDTQYF. The CDR3 DNA reads as TGTGCCAGCAGCTTAGAGGGTAGCGGGGGGGTAACAACCACAGATACGCAGTATTTT.

The V call is TRBV6-2 or TRBV6-3, the J call TRBJ2-7, with 8 bases matching TRBD1. The V gene end was trimmed by 6 bases and the J gene end by 3 bases; junction bases not matched to a gene: 7. The germline V gene encodes CDR1 MNHEY and CDR2 SVGEGT. The CDR3 loop spans 14 amino acids. CDR3 protein: CASSLDRAHYEQYF. In DNA, the CDR3 is TGTGCCAGCAGCCTGGACAGGGCCCACTACGAGCAGTACTTC.

J is TRBJ1-2 and V is TRBV21-1; TRBD1, the table's D call, was not compared with the DNA. TRBV21-1 is assigned pseudogene status. The CDR3 is 12 residues long. Here the CDR3 DNA reads TGTGCCAGCAGAGGGGTGGTTAAGGGCTACACCTTC. This encodes CASRGVVKGYTF.

The chain has TRBV5-1 and TRBJ1-3, with D possibly TRBD1 on 6 matching bases. From germline, CDR1 is SGHRS and CDR2 YFSETQ. This CDR3 contains 13 residues. Between the trimmed V and J ends, which lost 5 bases and 3 bases, there was a span of 9 bases. Here the CDR3 reads CASRQGHGNTIYF. The CDR3, as DNA: TGCGCCAGCAGGCAGGGGCATGGAAACACCATATATTTT. Full variable domain (missing parts from reference TRBV5-1 and TRBJ1-3): KAGVTQTPRYLIKTRGQQVTLSCSPISGHRSVSWYQQTPGQGLQFLFEYFSETQRNKGNFPGRFSGRQFSNSRSEMNVSTLELGDSALYLCASRQGHGNTIYFGEGSWLTVV.

This rearrangement joins TRBV7-9 to TRBJ2-1; 11 bases are shared with TRBD1. V lost 5 bases, J lost 10 bases, and 7 bases stayed unmatched. The length of the CDR3 is 14 residues. Germline CDR1 SEHNR, CDR2 FQNEAQ (reference sequence). The chain's CDR3 is CASSIGTGGGEQFF. The CDR3 DNA is TGTGCCAGCAGCATTGGGACAGGGGGAGGCGAGCAGTTCTTC. The complete variable domain, with remaining parts taken from reference TRBV7-9 and TRBJ2-1, reads DTGVSQNPRHKITKRGQNVTFRCDPISEHNRLYWYRQTLGQGPEFLTYFQNEAQLEKSRLLSDRFSAERPKGSFSTLEIQRTEQGDSAMYLCASSIGTGGGEQFFGPGTRLTVL.

This chain links TRBV28 with TRBJ1-2; TRBD1 might be the D (6 bases). The V end was cut by 7 bases, the J end by 5 bases, with 23 bases between. CDR3 size: 16 residues. The V gene's germline CDR1 is MDHEN and CDR2 SYDVKM. The CDR3 DNA is TGTGCCAGCACCCAACCCCGTTCCGGGACAAATTATGGCTACACCTTC. Its protein product is CASTQPRSGTNYGYTF.

The chain employs TRBV27 and TRBJ1-6; D is uncertain. With 5 bases removed from V and 0 bases from J, the gap between germline ends came to 8 bases. Germline V CDR1 and CDR2: MNHEY, SMNVEV (reference sequence). The CDR3 spans 15 residues. CDR3 coding DNA: TGTGCCAGCAGTGTTGGGAGCTCCTATAATTCACCCCTCCACTTT. Encoded protein: CASSVGSSYNSPLHF.

The chain's CDR3 is CASSSPTGSYEKLFF. The DNA for the CDR3 is TGTGCCAGCAGCTCCCCCACGGGGTCCTATGAAAAACTGTTTTTT. The chain has TRBV11-2 and TRBJ1-4, with D unclear. Trimming took off 4 bases at V and 6 bases at J, with 15 bases between the two ends. The germline V gene encodes CDR1 SGHAT and CDR2 FQNNGV. The CDR3 length is 15 residues.

This chain connects TRBV19 to TRBJ1-6, with a tentative D call TRBD1 (5 bases). The CDR3 loop spans 15 amino acids. Deletions cut 3 bases from V and 5 bases from J, with 11 bases between. CDR1 and CDR2 (germline): LNHDA, SQIVND (reference sequence). This CDR3 is CASSIRQRNNSPLHF. CDR3 in DNA: TGTGCCAGTAGTATCAGACAGAGGAATAATTCACCCCTCCACTTT.

The table lists this clone with a count of one. This chain links TRBV7-2 with TRBJ2-1, with TRBD2 as a possible D gene (5 bases). Trimming removed 1 base from V and 5 bases from J, with 12 bases in between. CDR1 SGHTA and CDR2 FQGNSA come from the germline V gene. The CDR3 contains 15 residues. This CDR3 reads CASSLVTGMNNEQFF. The CDR3 bases are TGTGCCAGCAGCTTAGTGACGGGAATGAACAATGAGCAGTTCTTC.

The V gene is TRBV6-1, the J gene TRBJ1-2, with TRBD1 as a possible D gene (6 bases). The CDR3 is 15 amino acids. The V gene's germline CDR1 is MNHNS and CDR2 SASEGT. The V gene lost 3 bases and the J gene lost 1 base, with 12 bases spanning the gap. CDR3 bases: TGTGCCAGCAGTGAGCCGGGACAAAATAACTATGGCTACACCTTC. Translation gives CASSEPGQNNYGYTF.

CDR3 loop: CASSPRQGEKLFF. In DNA, the CDR3 is TGTGCCAGCAGCCCCCGACAGGGTGAAAAACTGTTTTTT. The chain links TRBV9 to TRBJ1-4; TRBD1 aligns across 7 bases. Trimming at V came to 4 bases and at J to 7 bases, leaving 4 bases not matched to a gene. The germline CDR1 and CDR2 sequences are SGDLS and YYNGEE. CDR3 length equals 13 residues.

This chain links TRBV7-3 with TRBJ2-4; tentatively, D is TRBD2 (5 bases). Germline assignment: CDR1 SGHTA and CDR2 FQGTGA. V dropped 5 bases and J dropped 3 bases, with 20 bases sitting between them. The CDR3 totals 17 residues. CDR3 DNA sequence: TGTGCCAGCAGCCCCAAAGGCCCGGGAACGGGCAAAAACATTCAGTACTTC. This codes for CASSPKGPGTGKNIQYF.

This chain links TRBV6-6 with TRBJ1-2; 8 nucleotides align to TRBD1. V lost 6 bases, J lost 6 bases, and 9 bases stayed unmatched. The CDR3 spans 14 residues. The germline CDR1 and CDR2 sequences are MNHNY and SVGAGI (reference sequence). CDR3 amino acids: CASRTPGGADGYTF. In DNA, the CDR3 is TGTGCCAGCAGGACACCAGGGGGCGCGGATGGCTACACCTTC.

The V call is TRBV6-5, the J call TRBJ2-1, with a tentative D call TRBD1 (6 bases). The V end lost 4 bases, the J end lost 10 bases, and 14 bases lay between the germline ends. The length of the CDR3 is 13 residues. From germline, CDR1 is MNHEY and CDR2 SVGAGI. CDR3 region: CASSSSTGNEQFF. CDR3 nucleotide sequence: TGTGCCAGCAGTTCCAGTACAGGGAACGAGCAGTTCTTC.

The chain links TRBV30 to TRBJ1-3; D not certain. Between the trimmed V and J ends, which lost 2 bases and 1 base, there was a span of 12 bases. Germline CDR1 reads GTSNPN; CDR2 reads SVGIG (reference sequence). The CDR3 has 15 amino acids. The DNA for the CDR3 is TGTGCCTGGAGTAGAGCAGGATTATCTGGAAACACCATATATTTT. Translating it yields CAWSRAGLSGNTIYF.

V is TRBV6-5 and J is TRBJ1-5; 8 bases align to TRBD1. The CDR3 extends over 15 amino acids. Germline lookup yields CDR1 MNHEY and CDR2 SVGAGI. Trimming removed 6 bases from V and 1 base from J; junction bases left unmatched: 5. Here the CDR3 reads CASRTGDGSNQPQHF. The CDR3 nucleotides read TGTGCCAGCAGGACAGGGGACGGGAGCAATCAGCCCCAGCATTTT.

The V and J genes are TRBV24-1 and TRBJ1-2, with TRBD1 matching over 8 bases. Germline trimming cut 1 base from V and 4 bases from J; bases unmatched to any gene: 4. The CDR3 is 15 residues long. Germline V CDR1 and CDR2: KGHDR, SFDVKD. The CDR3 DNA sequence: TGTGCCACCAGTGATTTCAGGGGGCGCGTCTATGGCTACACCTTC. Encoded protein: CATSDFRGRVYGYTF.

The chain combines TRBV9 with TRBJ2-1; D might be TRBD2 (5 bases). This CDR3 region has 14 residues. The V and J ends lost 0 bases and 1 base respectively, with 5 bases between them. Germline assignment: CDR1 SGDLS and CDR2 YYNGEE. This CDR3 is CASSVGESYNEQFF. DNA for the CDR3: TGTGCCAGCAGCGTAGGGGAGTCCTACAATGAGCAGTTCTTC. The entire variable domain, with the rest obtained from reference TRBV9 and TRBJ2-1, is as follows: DSGVTQTPKHLITATGQRVTLRCSPRSGDLSVYWYQQSLDQGLQFLIQYYNGEERAKGNILERFSAQQFPDLHSELNLSSLELGDSALYFCASSVGESYNEQFFGPGTRLTVL.

V and J are TRBV5-4 and TRBJ2-3; D unclear. V was clipped by 7 bases and J by 4 bases, with 7 bases between them. The CDR3 consists of 11 residues. From germline, CDR1 is SGHNT and CDR2 YYREEE (reference sequence). The CDR3 reads CASSSADTQYF. Here the CDR3 DNA reads TGTGCCAGCTCATCGGCAGATACGCAGTATTTT.

This chain connects TRBV6-4 to TRBJ1-2; TRBD1 is a possible D gene (6 bases). V was pared by 2 bases and J by 7 bases, with 17 bases between. This CDR3 region has 15 residues. The germline CDR1 and CDR2 sequences are MRHNA and SNTAGT. The DNA of the CDR3 is TGTGCCAGCAGTGACGGGGGGGCTTCGCCCCTTGGCTACACCTTC. Its protein product is CASSDGGASPLGYTF.